A selection of T cell receptor beta chains follows, all from one sample in a study of human T cells and chemical hapten exposure. TCRdb re-analysed the RACE reads in MiXCR, keeping a single row per CDR3 protein. The table has some 49,000 distinct CDR3 sequences, around a tenth seen once. Sequenced material: whole blood, taken in connection with sensitization to the hapten diphenylcyclopropenone (DPC). The receptors come from a woman in her twenties or thirties with alopecia areata. Some clones in this sample may be carry-over from other donors' samples. Both conserved end residues are part of each CDR3. The order of the fields is CDR3 protein, CDR3 DNA, J gene, V gene, clone size, D gene. A D gene is named only where the DNA matches it firmly. Clone size is not always given. Where it is, it says once, few, many or a class for expanded clones.

CDR3: CASSPVGIEAFF
DNA: TGTGCCAGCTCACCTGTCGGGATTGAAGCTTTCTTT
J: TRBJ1-1
V: TRBV18
size: -
D: -

CDR3: CSSQPGDPNTEAFF
DNA: TGCAGCTCTCAACCAGGGGACCCGAACACTGAAGCTTTCTTT
J: TRBJ1-1
V: TRBV29-1
size: many
D: -

CDR3: CASSIRRVANYGYTF
DNA: TGTGCCAGTAGTATTCGACGGGTAGCTAACTATGGCTACACCTTC
J: TRBJ1-2
V: TRBV19
size: -
D: -

CDR3: CASSFSQGTYEQYF
DNA: TGTGCCAGCAGTTTTTCACAGGGAACCTACGAGCAGTACTTC
J: TRBJ2-7
V: TRBV12-3/TRBV12-4
size: many
D: -

CDR3: CSVDGGSYEQYF
DNA: TGCAGCGTTGACGGGGGCAGCTACGAGCAGTACTTC
J: TRBJ2-7
V: TRBV29-1
size: few
D: -

CDR3: CASSPTGGEETQYF
DNA: TGTGCCAGCAGCCCCACAGGGGGGGAAGAGACCCAGTACTTC
J: TRBJ2-5
V: TRBV7-9
size: few
D: -

CDR3: CSETSSLSSYNEQFF
DNA: TGCAGTGAAACATCTAGCTTGAGCTCCTACAATGAGCAGTTCTTC
J: TRBJ2-1
V: TRBV20-1
size: few
D: -

CDR3: CASSPSGTADHSYEQYF
DNA: TGTGCCAGCAGCCCATCCGGGACAGCGGACCATTCCTACGAGCAGTACTTC
J: TRBJ2-7
V: TRBV7-9
size: -
D: TRBD1

CDR3: CASSPLGAGKGTEAFF
DNA: TGTGCCAGCAGTCCCCTTGGGGCAGGGAAGGGCACTGAAGCTTTCTTT
J: TRBJ1-1
V: TRBV6-2/TRBV6-3
size: few
D: -

CDR3: CASSLGLARADTQYF
DNA: TGTGCCAGCAGCCTGGGACTAGCGAGGGCAGATACGCAGTATTTT
J: TRBJ2-3
V: TRBV6-2/TRBV6-3
size: few
D: TRBD2

CDR3: CASSTRQGRVNEQFF
DNA: TGTGCCAGCAGTACTCGACAGGGACGAGTCAATGAGCAGTTCTTC
J: TRBJ2-1
V: TRBV12-3/TRBV12-4
size: -
D: TRBD1

CDR3: CASRSGLENTEAFF
DNA: TGTGCCAGCAGGTCAGGACTGGAGAACACTGAAGCTTTCTTT
J: TRBJ1-1
V: TRBV7-9
size: many
D: -